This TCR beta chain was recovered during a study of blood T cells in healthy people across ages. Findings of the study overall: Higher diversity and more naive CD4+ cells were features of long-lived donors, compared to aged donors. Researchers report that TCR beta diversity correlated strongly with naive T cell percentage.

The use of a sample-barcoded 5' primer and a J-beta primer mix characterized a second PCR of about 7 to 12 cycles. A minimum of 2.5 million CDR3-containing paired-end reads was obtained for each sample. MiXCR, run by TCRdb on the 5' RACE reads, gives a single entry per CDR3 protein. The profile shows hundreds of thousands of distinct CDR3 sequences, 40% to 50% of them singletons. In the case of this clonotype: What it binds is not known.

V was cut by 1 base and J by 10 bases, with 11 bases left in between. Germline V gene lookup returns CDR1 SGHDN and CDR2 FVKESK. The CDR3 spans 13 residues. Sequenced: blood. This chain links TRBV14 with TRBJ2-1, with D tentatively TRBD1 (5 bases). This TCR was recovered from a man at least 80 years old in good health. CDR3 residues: CASSQVWGYEQFF. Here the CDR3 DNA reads TGTGCCAGCAGCCAAGTTTGGGGCTACGAGCAGTTCTTC. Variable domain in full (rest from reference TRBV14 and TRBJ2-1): EAGVTQFPSHSVIEKGQTVTLRCDPISGHDNLYWYRRVMGKEIKFLLHFVKESKQDESGMPNNRFLAERTGGTYSTLKVQPAELEDSGVYFCASSQVWGYEQFFGPGTRLTVL.